Below are 20 T cell receptor beta chains sequenced from a single sample in a study of shared clonotypes between healthy human individuals. Only in-frame clones appear in the TCRdb table, and some are missing; sequencing was by immunoSEQ multiplex PCR. The data show roughly 1,600,000 clones, 98% seen once. Input material: naive CD4+ T cells sorted from blood. As for subset: CD45RA+ positively selected. The receptor set was obtained from a man between 25 and 39 years old in good health.

This chain connects TRBV19 to TRBJ2-1; 7 bases are shared with TRBD1. This CDR3 has 17 amino acids. The V gene's germline CDR1 is LNHDA and CDR2 SQIVND (reference sequence). V lost 3 bases, J lost 7 bases, and 15 bases stayed unmatched. The CDR3 nucleotides read TGTGCCAGTAGTATTCCCTTTACTAGGGGGCTGTGGAATGAGCAGTTCTTC. This gives the protein CASSIPFTRGLWNEQFF.

This sequence joins TRBV7-3 and TRBJ2-7, with D unclear. From germline, CDR1 is SGHTA and CDR2 FQGTGA. The CDR3 contains 14 residues. V was cut by 5 bases and J by 4 bases, with 15 bases left in between. CDR3 protein: CASSQTPGPYEQYF. CDR3 in DNA: TGTGCCAGCAGCCAGACCCCCGGCCCTTACGAGCAGTACTTC. Based on the CDR3 plus reference TRBV7-3 and TRBJ2-7, the full variable domain is GAGVSQTPSNKVTEKGKYVELRCDPISGHTALYWYRQSLGQGPEFLIYFQGTGAADDSGLPNDRFFAVRPEGSVSTLKIQRTERGDSAVYLCASSQTPGPYEQYFGPGTRLTVT.

In its sample, this clone was seen once. The V and J genes are TRBV10-3 and TRBJ1-1; D not certain. The CDR3 totals 13 residues. Germline CDR1 ENHRY, CDR2 SYGVKD. V was pared by 3 bases and J by 4 bases, with 9 bases between. The CDR3 sequence: CAISDPLGTEAFF. CDR3 nucleotides: TGTGCCATCAGTGACCCCCTTGGCACTGAAGCTTTCTTT.

The chain joins TRBV5-1 to TRBJ2-7; the match to TRBD1 covers 7 bases. The V gene end was trimmed by 3 bases and the J gene end by 7 bases; junction bases not matched to a gene: 13. CDR1 is SGHRS, CDR2 YFSETQ, per germline. This CDR3 spans 15 amino acids. CDR3 nucleotide sequence: TGCGCCAGCAGCTCGAACCGGGACAGATTCAGGGAGCAGTACTTC. Translation: CASSSNRDRFREQYF.

This chain connects TRBV11-2 to TRBJ1-3; no clear D. Germline V gene sequence: CDR1 SGHAT, CDR2 FQNNGV. The CDR3 loop spans 14 amino acids. Trimming left V 3 bases short and J 1 base short, with 7 bases between. The DNA of the CDR3 is TGTGCCAGCAGCTTGGGGTGGTCTGGAAACACCATATATTTT. Protein: CASSLGWSGNTIYF.

This clone has only one observation. V and J are TRBV6-5 and TRBJ2-7, with D unclear. The germline V gene encodes CDR1 MNHEY and CDR2 SVGAGI. The CDR3 covers 13 residues. Trimming left V 7 bases short and J 4 bases short, with 14 bases between. CDR3 coding DNA: TGTGCCAGCACCGACGTGGAGTCTTACGAGCAGTACTTC. Its protein product is CASTDVESYEQYF.

This chain joins TRBV4-1 and TRBJ2-7, with D tentatively TRBD1 or TRBD2 (5 bases each). There are 15 residues in the CDR3. Germline loops: CDR1 MGHRA, CDR2 YSYEKL. With 1 base removed from V and 3 bases from J, the gap between germline ends came to 13 bases. The CDR3 DNA is TGCGCCAGCAGCCAAGTGAGGGGCGAGGGCTACGAGCAGTACTTC. The encoded protein is CASSQVRGEGYEQYF.

This chain connects TRBV7-2 to TRBJ2-7; D uncertain. Germline lookup yields CDR1 SGHTA and CDR2 FQGNSA. V was clipped by 3 bases and J by 4 bases, with 7 bases between them. This CDR3 is 12 amino acids long. The DNA of the CDR3 is TGTGCCAGCAGCTTTACAGATTACGAGCAGTACTTC. It specifies CASSFTDYEQYF.

The rearrangement joins TRBV4-2 to TRBJ2-4, with D unresolved. This CDR3 contains 15 residues. V was trimmed by 0 bases and J by 3 bases, leaving 9 bases between them. Per germline, CDR1 LGHNA and CDR2 YNFKEQ. The CDR3 nucleotides read TGTGCCAGCAGCCAAGATCTGGCCCGCAAAAACATTCAGTACTTC. Its translation is CASSQDLARKNIQYF.

The genes are TRBV21-1 and TRBJ2-1; the listed D gene, TRBD1, was not tested against the DNA. TRBV21-1 is classified as a pseudogene. This CDR3 is built from 18 residues. The CDR3 region is CASSKGGSSFPTYNEQFF. CDR3 DNA: TGTGCCAGCAGCAAAGGGGGCAGTAGCTTTCCTACCTACAATGAGCAGTTCTTC.

Regarding this clone: One end of the junction is discordant with germline, which a read error may explain. The chain uses TRBV19 and TRBJ2-7, with D possibly TRBD2 on 5 matching bases. The germline gives CDR1 LNHDA, CDR2 SQIVND (reference sequence). The CDR3 loop spans 11 amino acids. The CDR3 reads CASSTAGEQHF. The CDR3 coding sequence is TGTGCCAGTAGTACGGCGGGCGAGCAGCACTTC.

The rearrangement uses TRBV6-5 and TRBJ2-7; 8 bases match TRBD1. There are 16 residues in the CDR3. Germline-derived CDR1 and CDR2 are MNHEY and SVGAGI. The V and J ends lost 0 bases and 6 bases, in that order; junction bases with no gene match: 10. CDR3 sequence: CASSYSTGTGIGEQYF. CDR3 DNA sequence: TGTGCCAGCAGTTACTCGACTGGGACAGGAATAGGCGAGCAGTACTTC.

The rearrangement links TRBV6-5 to TRBJ2-7; 9 bases agree with TRBD2. The J segment lost 1 base and the V segment lost 8 bases, leaving 3 bases of the junction unmatched. CDR3 length equals 13 residues. From germline, CDR1 is MNHEY and CDR2 SVGAGI. For the CDR3, the DNA is TGTGCCAGCGCTAGCGGGGCTTCCTACGAGCAGTACTTC. Encoded protein: CASASGASYEQYF.

The rearrangement links TRBV5-5 to TRBJ1-4; TRBD1 aligns across 8 bases. The junction had 7 bases not matched to a gene; V was cut back by 1 base and J by 5 bases. Looked up from germline, CDR1 is SGHKS and CDR2 is YYEKEE (reference sequence). There are 16 residues in the CDR3. In DNA, the CDR3 is TGTGCCAGCAGCTTGCTCCAGGGGGCAGGGAATGAAAAACTGTTTTTT. Amino acid sequence: CASSLLQGAGNEKLFF.

The rearrangement joins TRBV12-5 to TRBJ1-1; 8 bases fit TRBD1. This CDR3 region has 15 residues. The J segment lost 1 base and the V segment lost 4 bases, leaving 5 bases of the junction unmatched. Germline CDR1 reads LGHNT; CDR2 reads FRNRAP. The DNA for the CDR3 is TGTGCTAGTGGTTCCGGACAGGGCTCGAACACTGAAGCTTTCTTT. The encoded protein is CASGSGQGSNTEAFF.

This chain connects TRBV5-1 to TRBJ2-5, with D maybe TRBD2 (6 bases). With 4 bases removed from V and 0 bases from J, the gap between germline ends came to 16 bases. This CDR3 region has 16 residues. Looked up from germline, CDR1 is SGHRS and CDR2 is YFSETQ. The CDR3 loop reads CASSPPGLSDQETQYF. The CDR3 DNA follows: TGCGCCAGCAGCCCTCCTGGACTATCCGACCAAGAGACCCAGTACTTC.

The chain links TRBV5-5 to TRBJ1-2; 12 bases match TRBD1. The CDR3 consists of 16 residues. The germline V gene encodes CDR1 SGHKS and CDR2 YYEKEE (reference sequence). V lost 3 bases, J lost 4 bases, and 7 bases stayed unmatched. The CDR3 reads CASSYGTGGPIYGYTF. DNA for the CDR3: TGTGCCAGCAGCTACGGGACAGGGGGCCCCATCTATGGCTACACCTTC.

The rearrangement uses TRBV7-2 and TRBJ2-1, with D unresolved. The germline V gene encodes CDR1 SGHTA and CDR2 FQGNSA. The CDR3 is made up of 15 amino acids. The V gene lost 1 base and the J gene lost 0 bases, with 7 bases spanning the gap. In nucleotides, the CDR3 is TGTGCCAGCAGCTTAGTACAGAACTCCTACAATGAGCAGTTCTTC. Translated, it gives CASSLVQNSYNEQFF. Full variable domain (missing parts from reference TRBV7-2 and TRBJ2-1): GAGVSQSPSNKVTEKGKDVELRCDPISGHTALYWYRQSLGQGLEFLIYFQGNSAPDKSGLPSDRFSAERTGGSVSTLTIQRTQQEDSAVYLCASSLVQNSYNEQFFGPGTRLTVL.

The chain combines TRBV7-2 with TRBJ1-2; D is unclear. This CDR3 is built from 12 residues. Germline V lookup: CDR1 SGHTA, CDR2 FQGNSA. V lost 0 bases, J lost 11 bases, and 10 bases lay in between. CDR3 DNA: TGTGCCAGCAGCTTAGCGCCCGGTCCATACACCTTC. This translates into CASSLAPGPYTF.

The V gene is TRBV5-1, the J gene TRBJ2-3; weak D call: TRBD2 (6 bases). This CDR3 has 13 residues. V was shortened by 6 bases and J by 5 bases, with 13 bases between the two germline ends. Germline CDR1 and CDR2: SGHRS and YFSETQ. The CDR3 sequence: CASTRGGVDTQYF. CDR3 nucleotide sequence: TGCGCCAGCACACGTGGCGGGGTAGATACGCAGTATTTT.